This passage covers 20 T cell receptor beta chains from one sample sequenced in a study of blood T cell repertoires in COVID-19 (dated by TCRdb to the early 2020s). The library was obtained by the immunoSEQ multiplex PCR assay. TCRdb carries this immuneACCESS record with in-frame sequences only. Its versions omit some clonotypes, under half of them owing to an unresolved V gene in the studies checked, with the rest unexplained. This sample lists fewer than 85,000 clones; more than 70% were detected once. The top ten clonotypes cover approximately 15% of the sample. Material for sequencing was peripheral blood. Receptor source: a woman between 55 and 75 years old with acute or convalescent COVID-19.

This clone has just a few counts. The CDR3 loop reads CASSMLGAATAYEQYF. The CDR3 bases are TGTGCCAGTAGTATGCTAGGGGCTGCAACGGCCTACGAGCAGTACTTC. The J gene is TRBJ2-7, the V gene TRBV19, with D maybe TRBD1 (5 bases). V gave up 3 bases and J gave up 2 bases, with 17 bases separating them. This CDR3 has 16 residues. Per germline, CDR1 LNHDA and CDR2 SQIVND (reference sequence).

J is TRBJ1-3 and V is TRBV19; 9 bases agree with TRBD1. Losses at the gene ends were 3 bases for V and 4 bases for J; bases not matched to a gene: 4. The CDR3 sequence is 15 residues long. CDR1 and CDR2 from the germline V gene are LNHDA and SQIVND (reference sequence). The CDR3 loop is CASSIGQGQGNTIYF. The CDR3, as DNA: TGTGCCAGTAGTATCGGACAGGGGCAAGGAAACACCATATATTTT. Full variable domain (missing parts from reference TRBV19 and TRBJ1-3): DGGITQSPKYLFRKEGQNVTLSCEQNLNHDAMYWYRQDPGQGLRLIYYSQIVNDFQKGDIAEGYSVSREKKESFPLTVTSAQKNPTAFYLCASSIGQGQGNTIYFGEGSWLTVV.

The CDR3 protein is CASSLARESEQFF. In DNA, the CDR3 is TGCGCCAGCAGCTTAGCGCGGGAGTCTGAGCAGTTCTTC. V and J are TRBV5-1 and TRBJ2-1; TRBD2 matches at 7 bases. CDR3 length equals 13 residues. Losses at the gene ends were 2 bases for V and 9 bases for J; bases not matched to a gene: 5. In germline, CDR1 is SGHRS, CDR2 YFSETQ. Full variable domain (outside the CDR3, taken from reference TRBV5-1 and TRBJ2-1): KAGVTQTPRYLIKTRGQQVTLSCSPISGHRSVSWYQQTPGQGLQFLFEYFSETQRNKGNFPGRFSGRQFSNSRSEMNVSTLELGDSALYLCASSLARESEQFFGPGTRLTVL.

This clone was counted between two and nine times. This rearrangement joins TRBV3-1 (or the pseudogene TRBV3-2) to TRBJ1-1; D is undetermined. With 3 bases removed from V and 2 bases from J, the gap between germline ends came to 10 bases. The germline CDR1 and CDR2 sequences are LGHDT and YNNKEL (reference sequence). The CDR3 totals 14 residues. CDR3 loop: CASSQHLSNTEAFF. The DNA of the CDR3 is TGTGCCAGCAGCCAGCACCTCAGTAACACTGAAGCTTTCTTT.

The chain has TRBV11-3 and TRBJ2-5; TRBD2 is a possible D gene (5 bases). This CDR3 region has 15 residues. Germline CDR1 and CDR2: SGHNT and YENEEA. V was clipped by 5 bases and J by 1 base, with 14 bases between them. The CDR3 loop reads CASSQTPTTQETQYF. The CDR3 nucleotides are TGTGCCAGCAGCCAGACCCCGACTACCCAAGAGACCCAGTACTTC.

CDR3 sequence (DNA): TGCGCCAGCAGCCGAAGAGGAGCGGGGGGGCCCGATACGCAGTATTTT. Its translation is CASSRRGAGGPDTQYF. The chain combines TRBV5-1 with TRBJ2-3, with TRBD2 identical over 10 bases. This CDR3 is 16 amino acids long. With 4 bases clipped from V and 6 bases from J, the junction kept 11 bases outside the gene matches. The germline V gene encodes CDR1 SGHRS and CDR2 YFSETQ.

CDR3 DNA sequence: TGTGCCAGCAGCTTAAGCCACGGCAGGGCCTTTGACATTCAGTACTTC. Encoded protein: CASSLSHGRAFDIQYF. The V call is TRBV7-9, the J call TRBJ2-4; possibly TRBD1 for D (5 bases). Trimming stripped 2 bases from V and 8 bases from J, with 19 bases between. Germline V gives CDR1 SEHNR, CDR2 FQNEAQ (reference sequence). The CDR3 length is 16 residues.

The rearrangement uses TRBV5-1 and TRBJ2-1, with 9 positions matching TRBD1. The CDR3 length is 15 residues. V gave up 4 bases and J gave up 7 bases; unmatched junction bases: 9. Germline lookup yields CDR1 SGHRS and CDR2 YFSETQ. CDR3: CASSTGQGYGNEQFF. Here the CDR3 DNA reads TGCGCCAGCAGCACCGGACAGGGGTACGGGAATGAGCAGTTCTTC.

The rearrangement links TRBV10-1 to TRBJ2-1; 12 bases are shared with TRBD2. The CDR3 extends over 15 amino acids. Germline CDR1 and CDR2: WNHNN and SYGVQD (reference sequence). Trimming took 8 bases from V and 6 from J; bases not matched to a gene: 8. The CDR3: CASGGGTSGSNEQFF. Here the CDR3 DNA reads TGCGCCAGCGGTGGGGGGACTAGCGGGTCCAATGAGCAGTTCTTC.

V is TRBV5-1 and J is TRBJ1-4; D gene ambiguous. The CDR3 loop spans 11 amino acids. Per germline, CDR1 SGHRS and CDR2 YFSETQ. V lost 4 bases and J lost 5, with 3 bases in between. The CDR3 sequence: CASSQNEKLFF. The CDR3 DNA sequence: TGCGCCAGCAGCCAAAATGAAAAACTGTTTTTT.

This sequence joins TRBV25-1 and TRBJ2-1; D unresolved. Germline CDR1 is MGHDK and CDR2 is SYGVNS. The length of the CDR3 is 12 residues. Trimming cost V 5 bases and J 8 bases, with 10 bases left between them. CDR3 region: CASSLLLHEQFF. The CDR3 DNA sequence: TGTGCCAGCAGTCTACTCCTTCATGAGCAGTTCTTC.

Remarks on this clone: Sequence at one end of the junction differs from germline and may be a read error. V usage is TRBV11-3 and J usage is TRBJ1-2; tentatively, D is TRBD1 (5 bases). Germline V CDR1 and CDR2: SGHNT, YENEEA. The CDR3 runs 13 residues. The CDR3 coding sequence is TGTGCCAGCAGCCTAGACAGTAACTATGGCTACACCTTC. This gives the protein CASSLDSNYGYTF.

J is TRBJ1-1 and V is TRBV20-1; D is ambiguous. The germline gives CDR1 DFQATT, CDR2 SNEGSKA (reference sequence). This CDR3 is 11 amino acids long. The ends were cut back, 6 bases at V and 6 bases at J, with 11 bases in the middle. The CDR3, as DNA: TGCAGTGCCCTTTTGGAGCCTGAAGCTTTCTTT. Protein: CSALLEPEAFF.

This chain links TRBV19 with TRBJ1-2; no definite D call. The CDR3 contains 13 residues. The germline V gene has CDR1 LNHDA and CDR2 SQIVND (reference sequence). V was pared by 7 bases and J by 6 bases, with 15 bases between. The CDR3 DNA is TGTGCCAGTACCATATCCCCTCAGGATGGCTACACCTTC. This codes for CASTISPQDGYTF.

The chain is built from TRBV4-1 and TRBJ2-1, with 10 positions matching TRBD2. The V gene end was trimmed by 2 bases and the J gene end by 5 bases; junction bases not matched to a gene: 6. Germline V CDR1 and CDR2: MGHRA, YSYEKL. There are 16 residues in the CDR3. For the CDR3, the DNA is TGCGCCAGCAGCCAAATAGGCCTAGCGGGAGACAATGAGCAGTTCTTC. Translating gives CASSQIGLAGDNEQFF.

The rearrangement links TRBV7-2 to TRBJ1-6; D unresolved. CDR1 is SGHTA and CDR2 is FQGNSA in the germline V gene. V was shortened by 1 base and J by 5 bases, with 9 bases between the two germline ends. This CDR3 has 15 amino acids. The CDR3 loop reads CASSLVAGNNSPLHF. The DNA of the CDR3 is TGTGCCAGCAGCTTAGTGGCGGGAAATAATTCACCCCTCCACTTT. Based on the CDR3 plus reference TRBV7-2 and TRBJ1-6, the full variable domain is GAGVSQSPSNKVTEKGKDVELRCDPISGHTALYWYRQSLGQGLEFLIYFQGNSAPDKSGLPSDRFSAERTGGSVSTLTIQRTQQEDSAVYLCASSLVAGNNSPLHFGNGTRLTVT.

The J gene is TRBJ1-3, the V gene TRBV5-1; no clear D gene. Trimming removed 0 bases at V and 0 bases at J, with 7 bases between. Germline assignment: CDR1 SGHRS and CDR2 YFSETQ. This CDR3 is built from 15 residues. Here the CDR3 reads CASSLDSNSGNTIYF. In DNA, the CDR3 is TGCGCCAGCAGCTTGGACAGTAACTCTGGAAACACCATATATTTT.

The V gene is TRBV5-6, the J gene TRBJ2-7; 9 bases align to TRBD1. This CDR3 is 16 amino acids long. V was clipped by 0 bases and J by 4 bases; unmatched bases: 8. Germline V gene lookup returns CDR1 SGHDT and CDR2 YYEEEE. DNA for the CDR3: TGTGCCAGCAGCTTGGTGGGTTCCGGGACAGGGTACGAGCAGTACTTC. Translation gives CASSLVGSGTGYEQYF.

The CDR3 sequence is CASSRGDRGSGVQPQHF. DNA of the CDR3: TGCGCCAGCAGCCGCGGGGACAGGGGTTCAGGTGTTCAGCCCCAGCATTTT. The chain has TRBV5-1 and TRBJ1-5; 10 nucleotides line up with TRBD1. Per germline, CDR1 SGHRS and CDR2 YFSETQ. The CDR3 has 17 amino acids. V lost 4 bases, J lost 6 bases, and 13 bases stayed unmatched.

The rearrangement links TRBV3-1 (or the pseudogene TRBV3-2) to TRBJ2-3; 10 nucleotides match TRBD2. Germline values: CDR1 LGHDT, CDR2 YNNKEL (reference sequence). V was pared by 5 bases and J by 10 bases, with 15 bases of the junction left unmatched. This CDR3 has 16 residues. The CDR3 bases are TGTGCCAGCAGCAAACCTAGCGGGAGTGGGAATGAACCGCAGTATTTT. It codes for CASSKPSGSGNEPQYF.